The following is a TCR beta chain sequence with its context. Its antigen is undetermined. The junction shows a germline mismatch at one end, possibly a read error. Profiling relied on immunoSEQ multiplex PCR, and the TCRdb table lists in-frame clones only, not all of them. This sample yields some 130,000 clones, of which roughly 93% are seen a single time; 1.1% belongs to the top ten. Germline CDR1 reads KGHSH; CDR2 reads LQKENI. CDR3 size: 13 residues. The record originates from a study of T cell responses to AZD1222 COVID-19 vaccine. Overall study findings and caveats: Unmutated variant regions are reportedly targeted by nearly half of spike-specific TCRs. Among those given AZD1222, only six were seropositive at baseline. None of the repertoires were sampled until the peak T cell response had passed.

This specimen consisted of peripheral blood, obtained 28 days after the second AZD1222 dose. The clonotype comes from an adult who received the AZD1222 COVID-19 vaccine. V and J are TRBV18 and TRBJ2-7; TRBD2 is a possible D gene (5 bases). The CDR3 region has the DNA TGTGCCAGCTCCCCACCCGAGGGCCACGAGCAGTACTTC. Its translation: CASSPPEGHEQYF.